Shown below are 32 T cell receptor beta chains from a single sample sequenced in a study of beta chain features in type 1 diabetes. Study observations and caveats: Significant though moderate, a shortening of TCRB CDR3s appeared in all four CD4+ subsets of Type 1 diabetes patients.

Reverse transcription of all isolated RNA meant that expressed TCRB transcripts were sequenced. Using immunoSEQ multiplex PCR, the repertoire was profiled, and TCRdb retains in-frame clones only, with some absent. Here the sample spans roughly 300,000 clones, around 15% being singletons. The antigens these receptors bind are not known. The sample was naive CD4+ T cells from blood. These receptors came from a man aged 25 to 40 with type 1 diabetes.

This clone appeared a few times. This rearrangement joins TRBV5-4 to TRBJ2-3, with 15 bases lining up with TRBD2. The CDR3 totals 20 residues. V lost 10 bases to trimming and J lost 1 base; unmatched junction nucleotides: 19. Germline CDR1 is SGHNT and CDR2 is YYREEE (reference sequence). CDR3 DNA sequence: TGTGCCGGCGGCACAGAGATACCGGGACTAGCGGGAGGAGGCACAGATACGCAGTATTTT. Protein: CAGGTEIPGLAGGGTDTQYF.

This clone was observed a few times. The rearrangement uses TRBV27 and TRBJ1-1; D is ambiguous. CDR3 size: 12 residues. Trimming removed 5 bases at V and 11 bases at J, with 15 bases between. In germline, CDR1 is MNHEY, CDR2 SMNVEV (reference sequence). CDR3 loop: CASSVSGGKAFF. For the CDR3, the DNA is TGTGCCAGCAGTGTCTCGGGAGGCAAGGCTTTCTTT.

This chain connects TRBV9 to TRBJ1-1; D is possibly TRBD1 (5 bases). Germline V gene lookup returns CDR1 SGDLS and CDR2 YYNGEE. The CDR3 is 15 amino acids. Trimming shortened V by 5 bases and J by 2 bases, and 16 bases separated the two germline ends. CDR3 sequence: CASRSQGGRNTEAFF. The CDR3 bases are TGTGCCAGCAGGAGTCAGGGAGGTCGTAACACTGAAGCTTTCTTT.

This clone was counted a few times. The CDR3 nucleotides are TGCAGCGTTACCGCGGGAGGAAGATTAGATACGCAGTATTTT. Its protein is CSVTAGGRLDTQYF. The chain couples TRBV29-1 to TRBJ2-3; 8 positions match TRBD2. Germline V gene data show CDR1 as SQVTM and CDR2 as ANQGSEA. The CDR3 totals 14 residues. The ends lost 5 bases at V and 5 bases at J; junction bases unmatched: 9.

In its sample, this clone was seen a few times. V gene TRBV9 combines with J gene TRBJ2-5, with TRBD1 matching 7 bases. Trimming at V came to 0 bases and at J to 3 bases, leaving 2 bases not matched to a gene. The CDR3 covers 14 residues. Germline V gene lookup returns CDR1 SGDLS and CDR2 YYNGEE. The CDR3 coding sequence is TGTGCCAGCAGCGTAGACACAGGGGAAGAGACCCAGTACTTC. Its protein is CASSVDTGEETQYF. Combining the CDR3 with reference TRBV9 and TRBJ2-5 gives the whole variable domain DSGVTQTPKHLITATGQRVTLRCSPRSGDLSVYWYQQSLDQGLQFLIQYYNGEERAKGNILERFSAQQFPDLHSELNLSSLELGDSALYFCASSVDTGEETQYFGPGTRLLVL.

The table lists this clone with many counts. The V call is TRBV29-1, the J call TRBJ2-2; 9 bases are a match to TRBD1. This CDR3 has 11 amino acids. V shed 7 bases, J shed 10 bases, and the junction held 4 bases outside the gene matches. Germline CDR1 SQVTM, CDR2 ANQGSEA. Here the CDR3 DNA reads TGCAGCGGCACAGGGGGCGAGGAGCTGTTTTTT. It yields the protein CSGTGGEELFF.

This clone was observed a handful of times. The V gene is TRBV4-3, the J gene TRBJ2-3, with 8 bases aligning to TRBD1. This CDR3 has 15 amino acids. The germline gives CDR1 LGHNA, CDR2 YSLEER. The trim removed 3 bases at V and 5 bases at J, leaving 7 bases unmatched. CDR3 protein: CASSHETGGRDTQYF. Written as DNA, the CDR3 is TGCGCCAGCAGCCATGAAACAGGGGGGAGAGATACGCAGTATTTT.

This clone was picked up a small number of times. The chain carries TRBV25-1 and TRBJ2-3; D is undetermined. This CDR3 has 13 residues. The V gene lost 2 bases and the J gene lost 6 bases, with 9 bases spanning the gap. In germline, CDR1 is MGHDK, CDR2 SYGVNS. CDR3 amino acids: CASSEHGWDTQYF. The CDR3 DNA reads as TGTGCCAGCAGTGAACACGGGTGGGATACGCAGTATTTT.

This clone was seen a handful of times. This chain joins TRBV7-3 and TRBJ1-5, with D maybe TRBD1 (5 bases). Per germline, CDR1 SGHTA and CDR2 FQGTGA. CDR3 length: 17 residues. The V end lost 2 bases, the J end lost 4 bases, and 18 bases lay between the germline ends. CDR3 protein: CASSLVGRVLRNQPQHF. The CDR3, as DNA: TGTGCCAGCAGCTTAGTAGGCAGGGTTCTTCGTAATCAGCCCCAGCATTTT.

V and J are TRBV18 and TRBJ2-7, with 10 bases matching TRBD2. The CDR3 totals 16 residues. The J segment lost 4 bases and the V segment lost 6 bases, leaving 12 bases of the junction unmatched. The germline V gene has CDR1 KGHSH and CDR2 LQKENI. CDR3 sequence: CASSPTPSGSGYEQYF. The CDR3 nucleotides read TGTGCCAGCTCTCCGACTCCTAGCGGGAGCGGGTACGAGCAGTACTTC.

The CDR3 here is CASSGDSQSYEQYF. CDR3 DNA: TGTGCCAGCAGCGGGGACAGTCAATCCTACGAGCAGTACTTC. The J gene is TRBJ2-7, the V gene TRBV9; 7 bases map to TRBD1. V was clipped by 3 bases and J by 1 base; unmatched bases: 4. CDR1 and CDR2 from the germline V gene are SGDLS and YYNGEE. The CDR3 has 14 residues.

This clone turned up a few times. V gene TRBV9 combines with J gene TRBJ2-7, with TRBD2 matching over 7 bases. The CDR3 has 15 residues. Trimming cost V 0 bases and J 1 base; bases outside gene matches: 4. The V gene's germline CDR1 is SGDLS and CDR2 YYNGEE. As DNA, the CDR3 is TGTGCCAGCAGCGTAGGGGGGGGATTTTCCTACGAGCAGTACTTC. Encoded protein: CASSVGGGFSYEQYF.

V usage is TRBV10-3 and J usage is TRBJ1-1; unclear D gene. The CDR3 spans 12 residues. Germline V gene lookup returns CDR1 ENHRY and CDR2 SYGVKD. V lost 11 bases and J lost 5, with 15 bases in between. The CDR3 nucleotides read TGTGCCGTCCGGGAAAAAGGGACTGAAGCTTTCTTT. Protein product: CAVREKGTEAFF.

This chain links TRBV7-2 with TRBJ1-3, with D unresolved. This CDR3 contains 16 residues. Trimming took 1 base from V and 3 from J, leaving 13 bases between them. Germline V gives CDR1 SGHTA, CDR2 FQGNSA. The CDR3: CASSLGSAGFGNTIYF. CDR3 DNA: TGTGCCAGCAGCTTAGGGTCGGCGGGATTTGGAAACACCATATATTTT. Full variable domain (remainder filled in from reference TRBV7-2 and TRBJ1-3): GAGVSQSPSNKVTEKGKDVELRCDPISGHTALYWYRQSLGQGLEFLIYFQGNSAPDKSGLPSDRFSAERTGGSVSTLTIQRTQQEDSAVYLCASSLGSAGFGNTIYFGEGSWLTVV.

This clone was recorded a few times. The rearrangement joins TRBV7-2 to TRBJ1-5; D perhaps matches TRBD1 (6 bases). The CDR3 runs 16 residues. Trimming took off 5 bases at V and 11 bases at J, with 25 bases between the two ends. Germline values: CDR1 SGHTA, CDR2 FQGNSA. CDR3 loop: CASSASRQALARAQHF. In nucleotides, the CDR3 is TGTGCCAGCAGCGCTAGTAGACAGGCCCTAGCCAGGGCCCAGCATTTT.

This clone showed up just a few times. The chain links TRBV7-3 to TRBJ2-3, with 11 bases aligning to TRBD1. Trimming cost V 3 bases and J 5 bases; bases outside gene matches: 1. Germline values: CDR1 SGHTA, CDR2 FQGTGA. The CDR3 consists of 14 residues. CDR3 nucleotides: TGTGCCAGCAGCTTTGGGACAGGGGGAGATACGCAGTATTTT. This encodes CASSFGTGGDTQYF.

This clone was counted only a few times. The genes are TRBV18 and TRBJ1-1; 7 positions match TRBD1. The CDR3 runs to 14 residues. With 5 bases clipped from V and 8 bases from J, the junction kept 11 bases outside the gene matches. The germline V gene has CDR1 KGHSH and CDR2 LQKENI. CDR3 nucleotide sequence: TGTGCCAGCTCAAAACCAGGGGGAAGCACGGAAGCTTTCTTT. Protein sequence: CASSKPGGSTEAFF.

This clone occurred a few times. J is TRBJ2-7 and V is TRBV2; D may be TRBD2 (6 bases). V was shortened by 7 bases and J by 5 bases, with 15 bases between the two germline ends. Germline CDR1 and CDR2: SNHLY and FYNNEI. CDR3 size: 13 residues. CDR3 in DNA: TGTGCCAGCAAGTTACTAGCTTACGACGAGCAGTACTTC. Translation: CASKLLAYDEQYF.

This chain joins TRBV9 and TRBJ2-4, with 8 bases matching TRBD1. J was trimmed by 8 bases and V by 7 bases; bases with no gene match: 8. This CDR3 region has 13 residues. The germline V gene encodes CDR1 SGDLS and CDR2 YYNGEE. The CDR3 is CASGKTGEDIQYF. CDR3 nucleotide sequence: TGTGCCAGCGGCAAGACAGGGGAGGACATTCAGTACTTC.

The J gene is TRBJ2-5, the V gene TRBV5-4; D possibly corresponds to TRBD2 (5 bases). The germline V and J ends were trimmed by 0 bases and 5 bases, with 14 bases remaining between them. The CDR3 contains 15 residues. Per germline, CDR1 SGHNT and CDR2 YYREEE (reference sequence). CDR3 region: CASSLASGSGETQYF. The CDR3 DNA is TGTGCCAGCAGCTTGGCGAGTGGGTCGGGGGAGACCCAGTACTTC.

The chain employs TRBV15 and TRBJ2-7; 16 nucleotides line up with TRBD2. Trimming at V came to 0 bases and at J to 4 bases, leaving 12 bases not matched to a gene. Germline lookup yields CDR1 LNHNV and CDR2 YYDKDF (reference sequence). This CDR3 is 20 amino acids long. The CDR3 loop is CATSRDRGGGLAGGPYEQYF. As DNA, the CDR3 is TGTGCCACCAGCAGAGATCGGGGTGGGGGACTAGCGGGAGGGCCGTACGAGCAGTACTTC.

The chain employs TRBV5-1 and TRBJ2-1, with 8 bases that match TRBD1. The CDR3 length is 15 residues. Germline V gives CDR1 SGHRS, CDR2 YFSETQ. V lost 3 bases to trimming and J lost 2 bases; unmatched junction nucleotides: 4. The chain's CDR3 is CASSSGQAAYNEQFF. DNA of the CDR3: TGCGCCAGCAGCTCGGGACAGGCTGCCTACAATGAGCAGTTCTTC.

This sequence joins TRBV28 and TRBJ2-2; no clear D gene. V gave up 3 bases and J gave up 0 bases, with 14 bases separating them. Per the germline V gene, CDR1 is MDHEN and CDR2 is SYDVKM. The CDR3 sequence is 17 residues long. Here the CDR3 reads CASSFSLPSANTGELFF. In DNA form, the CDR3 reads TGTGCCAGCAGTTTTTCCTTACCCTCAGCGAACACCGGGGAGCTGTTTTTT. Full variable domain (missing parts from reference TRBV28 and TRBJ2-2): DVKVTQSSRYLVKRTGEKVFLECVQDMDHENMFWYRQDPGLGLRLIYFSYDVKMKEKGDIPEGYSVSREKKERFSLILESASTNQTSMYLCASSFSLPSANTGELFFGEGSRLTVL.

This clone came up a few times. The gene calls are TRBV6-5 and TRBJ1-2, with a weak D call TRBD1 (6 bases). The CDR3 length is 16 residues. V lost 0 bases and J 3 bases, leaving 14 bases between the germline ends. Germline CDR1 reads MNHEY; CDR2 reads SVGAGI. The DNA for the CDR3 is TGTGCCAGCAGTTACTCGGGGGACACCCTCGACTATGGCTACACCTTC. Protein product: CASSYSGDTLDYGYTF.

The table lists this clone with a few counts. J is TRBJ1-5 and V is TRBV7-9; 7 nucleotides line up with TRBD1. Germline CDR1 SEHNR, CDR2 FQNEAQ (reference sequence). The V gene end was trimmed by 1 base and the J gene end by 4 bases; junction bases not matched to a gene: 4. This CDR3 is 15 amino acids long. The CDR3 bases are TGTGCCAGCAGCTTAGAGGGACAGAAAAATCAGCCCCAGCATTTT. This gives the protein CASSLEGQKNQPQHF.

The J gene is TRBJ2-3, the V gene TRBV5-1, with TRBD2 identical over 10 bases. Trimming cost V 4 bases and J 8 bases; bases outside gene matches: 13. Germline CDR1 reads SGHRS; CDR2 reads YFSETQ. The CDR3 length is 16 residues. The CDR3 region has the DNA TGCGCCAGCAGCCCTGGAGGGCTAGCGGGAGAAAGTACGCAGTATTTT. Translation: CASSPGGLAGESTQYF.

This clone has only a few counts. The chain employs TRBV6-5 and TRBJ2-5, with D perhaps matching TRBD1 (8 bases). The CDR3 is 15 residues long. From germline, CDR1 is MNHEY and CDR2 SVGAGI. Between the trimmed V and J ends, which lost 4 bases and 3 bases, there was a span of 15 bases. The CDR3 here is CASSLQGEGKETQYF. The CDR3 DNA is TGTGCCAGCAGTTTACAGGGGGAGGGGAAAGAGACCCAGTACTTC.

This chain links TRBV18 with TRBJ2-2; tentatively, D is TRBD1 (6 bases). The CDR3 is made up of 14 amino acids. The germline CDR1 and CDR2 sequences are KGHSH and LQKENI. V was pared by 3 bases and J by 5 bases, with 10 bases between. In nucleotides, the CDR3 is TGTGCCAGCTCACCCCAGGGGTGGACCGGGGAGCTGTTTTTT. This gives the protein CASSPQGWTGELFF. The whole variable domain, filled in from reference TRBV18 and TRBJ2-2, reads NAGVMQNPRHLVRRRGQEARLRCSPMKGHSHVYWYRQLPEEGLKFMVYLQKENIIDESGMPKERFSAEFPKEGPSILRIQQVVRGDSAAYFCASSPQGWTGELFFGEGSRLTVL.

This clone was seen a few times. J is TRBJ2-5 and V is TRBV5-1; perhaps TRBD1 as D (5 bases). V was trimmed by 4 bases and J by 5 bases, leaving 15 bases between them. Germline assignment: CDR1 SGHRS and CDR2 YFSETQ. CDR3 length: 14 residues. The CDR3 DNA sequence: TGCGCCAGCAGCCGGAGCAGGGATACGGAGACCCAGTACTTC. Its translation: CASSRSRDTETQYF.

This clone occurred a few times. The same CDR3 also results from other DNA sequences found in this sample. The V and J genes are TRBV18 and TRBJ1-2; 7 nucleotides line up with TRBD1. Trimming at V came to 3 bases and at J to 3 bases, leaving 4 bases not matched to a gene. Germline V gene lookup returns CDR1 KGHSH and CDR2 LQKENI. This CDR3 is 14 amino acids long. Here the CDR3 reads CASSPTGTDYGYTF. The CDR3 DNA is TGTGCCAGCTCACCGACCGGGACAGACTATGGCTACACCTTC.

The chain uses TRBV5-4 and TRBJ1-1; 9 bases match TRBD1. The trim removed 4 bases at V and 6 bases at J, leaving 10 bases unmatched. The germline V gene has CDR1 SGHNT and CDR2 YYREEE (reference sequence). There are 15 residues in the CDR3. The CDR3 sequence is CASSQPEDRGPEAFF. In DNA form, the CDR3 reads TGTGCCAGCAGCCAACCCGAGGACAGGGGACCTGAAGCTTTCTTT.

There are a few counts of this clone. The V and J genes are TRBV28 and TRBJ1-4; 7 bases are a match to TRBD1. This CDR3 spans 15 amino acids. V gave up 4 bases and J gave up 8 bases; unmatched junction bases: 10. Per germline, CDR1 MDHEN and CDR2 SYDVKM. The CDR3 loop is CASSSGTAPKEKLFF. The CDR3, as DNA: TGTGCCAGCAGTTCCGGGACAGCCCCGAAAGAAAAACTGTTTTTT.